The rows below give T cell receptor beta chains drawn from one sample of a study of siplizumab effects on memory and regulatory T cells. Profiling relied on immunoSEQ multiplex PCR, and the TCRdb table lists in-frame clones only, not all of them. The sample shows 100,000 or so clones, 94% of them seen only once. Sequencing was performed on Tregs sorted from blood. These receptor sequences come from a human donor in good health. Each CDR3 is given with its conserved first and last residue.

CASSLVGTPYGYTF,TRBV5-1,TRBJ1-2
CASRRDSQETQYF,TRBV2,TRBJ2-5
CASSLSSRAISGANVLTF,TRBV27,TRBJ2-6
CASRILVLRDRDYGYTF,TRBV5-8,TRBJ1-2
CASSRLGGYEQYF,TRBV7-9,TRBJ2-7
CASSIVRFSYNEQFF,TRBV19,TRBJ2-1
CASSWFSVTTYEQYF,TRBV6-5,TRBJ2-7
CASRRSSGRNEQFF,TRBV19,TRBJ2-1
CASLNNREAFF,TRBV6-5,TRBJ1-1
CASSFWGGNQPQHF,TRBV27,TRBJ1-5
CASSPAGLTDTQYF,TRBV5-1,TRBJ2-3
CASSWDTRSEAFF,TRBV18,TRBJ1-1
CASSFSGLRDADTQYF,TRBV28,TRBJ2-3
CASSFGTGAGNTIYF,TRBV5-1,TRBJ1-3
CASSLGGLAGAGELFF,TRBV5-5,TRBJ2-2
CASSPGTSGTYEQYF,TRBV28,NA
CASSDDLSTGFSNQPQHF,TRBV6-1,TRBJ1-5
CASSPAGSDQPQHF,TRBV6-1,TRBJ1-5
CASSLGSGNYGYTF,TRBV11-2,TRBJ1-2
CASSLLHYNEQFF,TRBV11-3,TRBJ2-1
CASSQVGGNYGYTF,TRBV6-5,TRBJ1-2
CASRSYNEQFF,TRBV9,TRBJ2-1
CASSSSTDTQYF,TRBV7-2,TRBJ2-3
CASSLQGTGGADTQYF,TRBV7-2,TRBJ2-3
CASSPVPGANVLTF,TRBV7-6,TRBJ2-6
CASTGGLAGVSGELFF,TRBV2,TRBJ2-2
CASSRTSSGANVLTF,TRBV18,TRBJ2-6
CAWSVGAGAEKLFF,TRBV30,TRBJ1-4
CASSPDGNTIYF,TRBV18,TRBJ1-3
CASTRGLRAGANVLTF,TRBV19,TRBJ2-6
CASSLRGDTEAFF,TRBV11-2,TRBJ1-1
CASSYLNRIEQFF,TRBV6-5,TRBJ2-1
CASSPVRGRGLANYGYTF,TRBV11-3,TRBJ1-2
CATSEGQGYSNQPQHF,TRBV15,TRBJ1-5
CASSPAPGQTRYEQYF,TRBV4-1,TRBJ2-7
CASSLLAGLAKNIQYF,TRBV7-2,TRBJ2-4
CASSDWNRANEQFF,TRBV2,TRBJ2-1
CASSSTPYREEEQFF,TRBV9,TRBJ2-1
CASSSTAYGNTIYF,TRBV7-9,TRBJ1-3
CASSRDRTDTQYF,TRBV11-1,TRBJ2-3
CASFPARQGETQYF,TRBV10-1,TRBJ2-5
CASSEGGGRAYNEQFF,TRBV10-1,TRBJ2-1
CASSFDGLAENEQFF,TRBV7-3,TRBJ2-1
CAWSGGQLGNTIYF,TRBV30,TRBJ1-3
CASSLGQGKNIQYF,TRBV5-8,TRBJ2-4
CPDGGGLDTEAFF,TRBV7-7,TRBJ1-1
CASNPGRESYGYTF,TRBV10-1,TRBJ1-2
CAISAVNGPPLHF,TRBV10-3,TRBJ1-6
CSVDRATGSPETQYF,TRBV29-1,TRBJ2-5
CASSPHTADTQYF,TRBV5-1,TRBJ2-3
CASSLGSTHSGNTIYF,TRBV5-1,TRBJ1-3